A selection of T cell receptor beta chains follows, all from one sample in a study of T cells after yellow fever vaccination. TCRdb passed the 5' RACE reads through MiXCR, listing each CDR3 protein once. The sample has around 320,000 distinct CDR3 sequences, around 4.5% seen once. The sample consisted of PBMCs, taken 15 days after the yellow fever booster vaccination. Receptor source: a man aged 18 to 35 who received the YFV17D yellow fever vaccine. CDR3s include the opening cysteine and the closing phenylalanine or tryptophan. Fields, in order: D gene, clone size, V gene, J gene, CDR3 DNA, CDR3 protein. The D gene is left open where the match is weak. Size is stated for part of the rows, as once, few or many counts, or as a class when the clone is expanded.

d_call: TRBD1
clone_size: few
v_call: TRBV29-1
j_call: TRBJ1-4
cdr3_nt: TGCAGCGCCTCGGGACAGCAAGCTGAAAAACTGTTTTTT
cdr3_aa: CSASGQQAEKLFF

d_call: TRBD1
clone_size: .
v_call: TRBV5-4
j_call: TRBJ2-3
cdr3_nt: TGTGCCAGCAGCTTGCCGGCCAGGGGGACAGATACGCAGTATTTT
cdr3_aa: CASSLPARGTDTQYF

d_call: TRBD1
clone_size: many
v_call: TRBV10-3
j_call: TRBJ2-5
cdr3_nt: TGTGCCATCAGTGGGACAGGGACAGAGACCCAGTACTTC
cdr3_aa: CAISGTGTETQYF

d_call: TRBD1
clone_size: .
v_call: TRBV7-9
j_call: TRBJ1-2
cdr3_nt: TGTGCCAGCGGCGGACAGGGAGCTAACTATGGCTACACCTTC
cdr3_aa: CASGGQGANYGYTF

d_call: .
clone_size: .
v_call: TRBV28
j_call: TRBJ1-5
cdr3_nt: TGTGCCAGCAGTTTGATGCGGTTCAATCAGCCCCAGCATTTT
cdr3_aa: CASSLMRFNQPQHF

d_call: .
clone_size: .
v_call: TRBV4-3
j_call: TRBJ1-2
cdr3_nt: TGCGCCAGCAGCCAAGTCTCGCACCCGCCCCCCTCTAACTATGGCTACACCTTC
cdr3_aa: CASSQVSHPPPSNYGYTF

d_call: .
clone_size: few
v_call: TRBV7-9
j_call: TRBJ1-2
cdr3_nt: TGTGCCAGCAGCAAGTCTCCAACGTATGGCTACACCTTC
cdr3_aa: CASSKSPTYGYTF

d_call: .
clone_size: many
v_call: TRBV4-1
j_call: TRBJ1-2
cdr3_nt: TGCGCCAGCAGCCAATCTATAACGGACGATGGCTACACCTTC
cdr3_aa: CASSQSITDDGYTF

d_call: .
clone_size: few
v_call: TRBV28
j_call: TRBJ1-5
cdr3_nt: TGTGCCATCCAACTCGGGGGGGAGGTCCAGCCCCAGCATTTT
cdr3_aa: CAIQLGGEVQPQHF

d_call: .
clone_size: many
v_call: TRBV6-1
j_call: TRBJ2-1
cdr3_nt: TGTGCCAGCAGACTCGGGTCGGGACGGGGGAACAATGAGCAGTTCTTC
cdr3_aa: CASRLGSGRGNNEQFF

d_call: TRBD2
clone_size: few
v_call: TRBV6-2/TRBV6-3
j_call: TRBJ2-3
cdr3_nt: TGTGCCAGCAGACTCCGTCTAGCGGGGGGCTACACAGATACGCAGTATTTT
cdr3_aa: CASRLRLAGGYTDTQYF

d_call: .
clone_size: .
v_call: TRBV4-2
j_call: TRBJ1-3
cdr3_nt: TGTGCCAGCAGCCAAAACGTCGACAGAACTGGGGACACCATATATTTT
cdr3_aa: CASSQNVDRTGDTIYF

d_call: TRBD2
clone_size: few
v_call: TRBV5-1
j_call: TRBJ2-7
cdr3_nt: TGCGCCAGCAGCGTGACCCCTCCGCGGGGGATCTCCTACGAGCAGTACTTC
cdr3_aa: CASSVTPPRGISYEQYF

d_call: .
clone_size: many
v_call: TRBV9
j_call: TRBJ2-7
cdr3_nt: TGTGCCAGCAGCGGGTCGGACGGAAACTACGAGCAGTACTTC
cdr3_aa: CASSGSDGNYEQYF

d_call: .
clone_size: many
v_call: TRBV5-1
j_call: TRBJ1-4
cdr3_nt: TGCGCCAGCAGCTTGCAGGGAGGTGAAAAACTGTTTTTT
cdr3_aa: CASSLQGGEKLFF

d_call: TRBD2
clone_size: .
v_call: TRBV20-1
j_call: TRBJ2-3
cdr3_nt: TGCAGTGCCCCGACTAGCGGGGGGTTCACAGATACGCAGTATTTT
cdr3_aa: CSAPTSGGFTDTQYF

d_call: TRBD1
clone_size: many
v_call: TRBV5-1
j_call: TRBJ2-1
cdr3_nt: TGCGCCAGCAGCCTGACAGGGAATGAGCAGTTCTTC
cdr3_aa: CASSLTGNEQFF

d_call: .
clone_size: many
v_call: TRBV5-1
j_call: TRBJ1-1
cdr3_nt: TGCGCCAGCACCTTCGGACAGAACACTGAAGCTTTCTTT
cdr3_aa: CASTFGQNTEAFF

d_call: .
clone_size: many
v_call: TRBV5-6
j_call: TRBJ2-5
cdr3_nt: TGTGCCAGCAGTAGCTTGGACAGACTCCAAGAGACCCAGTACTTC
cdr3_aa: CASSSLDRLQETQYF

d_call: .
clone_size: many
v_call: TRBV29-1
j_call: TRBJ2-7
cdr3_nt: TGCAGCGTTGTTGGCTACGAGCAGTACTTC
cdr3_aa: CSVVGYEQYF

d_call: .
clone_size: many
v_call: TRBV20-1
j_call: TRBJ2-2
cdr3_nt: TGCAGTGCTAGACTAATCGATGGCTCCGGGGCCCCGAACACCGGGGAGCTGTTTTTT
cdr3_aa: CSARLIDGSGAPNTGELFF

d_call: TRBD2
clone_size: .
v_call: TRBV4-1
j_call: TRBJ2-3
cdr3_nt: TGCGCCAGCAGCTTACTCGCGGCGGGGGGCACAGATACGCAGTATTTT
cdr3_aa: CASSLLAAGGTDTQYF

d_call: .
clone_size: few
v_call: TRBV7-2
j_call: TRBJ2-3
cdr3_nt: TGTGCCAGCAATCCAACACCCGGCACAGATACGCAGTATTTT
cdr3_aa: CASNPTPGTDTQYF

d_call: .
clone_size: .
v_call: TRBV12-3/TRBV12-4
j_call: TRBJ2-1
cdr3_nt: TGTGCCAGCACCCCCGACCAGCTCGATGAGCAGTTCTTC
cdr3_aa: CASTPDQLDEQFF

d_call: TRBD1
clone_size: many
v_call: TRBV5-5
j_call: TRBJ2-1
cdr3_nt: TGTGCCAGCAGCTTACGGGACAGGGGGCTCTATGAGCAGTTCTTC
cdr3_aa: CASSLRDRGLYEQFF

d_call: .
clone_size: few
v_call: TRBV18
j_call: TRBJ2-3
cdr3_nt: TGTGCCAGCTCACCACCTCGAATAACAGATACGCAGTATTTT
cdr3_aa: CASSPPRITDTQYF

d_call: .
clone_size: .
v_call: TRBV4-1
j_call: TRBJ2-5
cdr3_nt: TGCGCCAGCAGCCAGCGATTGGGGGATGATACCCAGTACTTC
cdr3_aa: CASSQRLGDDTQYF

d_call: .
clone_size: .
v_call: TRBV11-2
j_call: TRBJ1-4
cdr3_nt: TGTGCCAGCAGATCGACCGGGGATACTAATGAAAAACTGTTTTTT
cdr3_aa: CASRSTGDTNEKLFF

d_call: .
clone_size: .
v_call: TRBV24-1
j_call: TRBJ1-2
cdr3_nt: TGTGCCACCAGTGATCCAACGACAGACCCTAACTATGGCTACACCTTC
cdr3_aa: CATSDPTTDPNYGYTF

d_call: TRBD2
clone_size: .
v_call: TRBV12-3/TRBV12-4
j_call: TRBJ2-2
cdr3_nt: TGTGCCACCACCCAGCGGGGGGAGAGAGGGGGGGAGCTGTTTTTT
cdr3_aa: CATTQRGERGGELFF

d_call: .
clone_size: .
v_call: TRBV6-6
j_call: TRBJ1-5
cdr3_nt: TGTGCCAGCAGTGGGGCTGGGGGGCAGGGGCAGCCCCAGCATTTT
cdr3_aa: CASSGAGGQGQPQHF

d_call: TRBD2
clone_size: many
v_call: TRBV3-1
j_call: TRBJ2-1
cdr3_nt: TGTGCCAGCAGCCAAGAATCACGGGGGGGTGACGATGAGCAGTTCTTC
cdr3_aa: CASSQESRGGDDEQFF

d_call: TRBD1
clone_size: few
v_call: TRBV2
j_call: TRBJ1-5
cdr3_nt: TGTGCCAGCAGTGGTCAGGGGGCGGCTCAGCCCCAGCATTTT
cdr3_aa: CASSGQGAAQPQHF

d_call: TRBD1
clone_size: .
v_call: TRBV4-2
j_call: TRBJ2-1
cdr3_nt: TGTGCCAGCAGCCGCCCGGGACAGGGGGCTAATGAGCAGTTCTTC
cdr3_aa: CASSRPGQGANEQFF

d_call: TRBD2
clone_size: .
v_call: TRBV11-2
j_call: TRBJ2-5
cdr3_nt: TGTGCCAGCAGCTTCCTAGGGACTAGCGGGGCCCAAGAGACCCAGTACTTC
cdr3_aa: CASSFLGTSGAQETQYF

d_call: TRBD1
clone_size: .
v_call: TRBV7-2
j_call: TRBJ2-3
cdr3_nt: TGTGCCAGCACCCCCCGCGCGGGACAGGGGCGAGATACGCAGTATTTT
cdr3_aa: CASTPRAGQGRDTQYF

d_call: TRBD2
clone_size: few
v_call: TRBV7-2
j_call: TRBJ2-3
cdr3_nt: TGTGCCAGCAGCAAGACTAGCGGGGGGGCCAGAGATACGCAGTATTTT
cdr3_aa: CASSKTSGGARDTQYF

d_call: TRBD2
clone_size: few
v_call: TRBV15
j_call: TRBJ2-5
cdr3_nt: TGTGCCACCAGCCGGGGACTAGCGGGGCAAAGGGAGGAGACCCAGTACTTC
cdr3_aa: CATSRGLAGQREETQYF

d_call: TRBD2
clone_size: many
v_call: TRBV6-5
j_call: TRBJ2-1
cdr3_nt: TGTGCCAGCAGACAACCGGGTAGGGGAGGGTATGAGCAGTTCTTC
cdr3_aa: CASRQPGRGGYEQFF

d_call: .
clone_size: many
v_call: TRBV4-3
j_call: TRBJ1-1
cdr3_nt: TGCGCCAGCAGCCACCCCGACAGGCGAGACACTGAAGCTTTCTTT
cdr3_aa: CASSHPDRRDTEAFF

d_call: TRBD1
clone_size: few
v_call: TRBV24-1
j_call: TRBJ2-1
cdr3_nt: TGTGCCGCCTCAAGACGACAGGGGTACAATGAGCAGTTCTTC
cdr3_aa: CAASRRQGYNEQFF

d_call: TRBD1
clone_size: many
v_call: TRBV4-3
j_call: TRBJ2-7
cdr3_nt: TGCGCCAGCAGCCAAGGACAGGGCCGCCCTACCTACGAGCAGTACTTC
cdr3_aa: CASSQGQGRPTYEQYF

d_call: TRBD2
clone_size: few
v_call: TRBV5-1
j_call: TRBJ2-3
cdr3_nt: TGCGCCAGCAGCTTGGGCCACGCGCGGGGGAGCACAGATACGCAGTATTTT
cdr3_aa: CASSLGHARGSTDTQYF

d_call: .
clone_size: few
v_call: TRBV20-1
j_call: TRBJ1-6
cdr3_nt: TGCAGTGCTAGACAGGGAGGTGATTCACCCCTCCACTTT
cdr3_aa: CSARQGGDSPLHF

d_call: TRBD2
clone_size: few
v_call: TRBV20-1
j_call: TRBJ2-1
cdr3_nt: TGCAGTGTAACCGGGGGGGCGCTCAATGAGCAGTTCTTC
cdr3_aa: CSVTGGALNEQFF

d_call: .
clone_size: .
v_call: TRBV20-1
j_call: TRBJ1-5
cdr3_nt: TGCAGTGCTAGAGATCCTGGGGGTCGGCAGCCCCAGCATTTT
cdr3_aa: CSARDPGGRQPQHF

d_call: TRBD1
clone_size: many
v_call: TRBV6-6
j_call: TRBJ2-7
cdr3_nt: TGTGCCAGCAGTTACGACAGGGTCCACGAGCAGTACTTC
cdr3_aa: CASSYDRVHEQYF

d_call: .
clone_size: .
v_call: TRBV29-1
j_call: TRBJ2-7
cdr3_nt: TGCAGCGTGGTACAGGTGAACTCCTACGAGCAGTACTTC
cdr3_aa: CSVVQVNSYEQYF

d_call: .
clone_size: .
v_call: TRBV7-8
j_call: TRBJ2-7
cdr3_nt: TGTGCCAGCAGCCTCCTTATCCTCAGGGAGAGAACCTACGAGCAGTACTTC
cdr3_aa: CASSLLILRERTYEQYF

d_call: .
clone_size: few
v_call: TRBV5-1
j_call: TRBJ1-5
cdr3_nt: TGCGCCAGCAGCTTGGATGGCCGAACCAATCAGCCCCAGCATTTT
cdr3_aa: CASSLDGRTNQPQHF

d_call: .
clone_size: many
v_call: TRBV7-9
j_call: TRBJ2-5
cdr3_nt: TGTGCCAGCAGCTTAAGGCAGGGAGGTCAAGAGACCCAGTACTTC
cdr3_aa: CASSLRQGGQETQYF

d_call: .
clone_size: .
v_call: TRBV20-1
j_call: TRBJ2-4
cdr3_nt: TGCAGTGCTAGACCGACAGCTCCCAAAAACATTCAGTACTTC
cdr3_aa: CSARPTAPKNIQYF

d_call: TRBD1
clone_size: .
v_call: TRBV29-1
j_call: TRBJ1-2
cdr3_nt: TGCAGCGCCGAAAGGACAGGCCTCTTAGGATATGGCTACACCTTC
cdr3_aa: CSAERTGLLGYGYTF

d_call: .
clone_size: .
v_call: TRBV7-9
j_call: TRBJ1-1
cdr3_nt: TGTGCCAGCAGCTTAGGGGTAGCAAACACTGAAGCTTTCTTT
cdr3_aa: CASSLGVANTEAFF

d_call: .
clone_size: many
v_call: TRBV6-2/TRBV6-3
j_call: TRBJ1-1
cdr3_nt: TGTGCCAGCAGTTACTCCCGCTGGGGCAGCACTGAAGCTTTCTTT
cdr3_aa: CASSYSRWGSTEAFF

d_call: .
clone_size: many
v_call: TRBV4-1
j_call: TRBJ1-2
cdr3_nt: TGCGCCAGCAGCCAAGATCGTTCAGGAGGCTACACCTTC
cdr3_aa: CASSQDRSGGYTF

d_call: TRBD1
clone_size: few
v_call: TRBV10-3
j_call: TRBJ1-1
cdr3_nt: TGTGCCATCAGTGACGTAACAGGGGGTAACACTGAAGCTTTCTTT
cdr3_aa: CAISDVTGGNTEAFF

d_call: .
clone_size: .
v_call: TRBV4-3
j_call: TRBJ2-1
cdr3_nt: TGCGCCAGCAGCCAAGATTTGAGGGGTGAGCAGTTCTTC
cdr3_aa: CASSQDLRGEQFF